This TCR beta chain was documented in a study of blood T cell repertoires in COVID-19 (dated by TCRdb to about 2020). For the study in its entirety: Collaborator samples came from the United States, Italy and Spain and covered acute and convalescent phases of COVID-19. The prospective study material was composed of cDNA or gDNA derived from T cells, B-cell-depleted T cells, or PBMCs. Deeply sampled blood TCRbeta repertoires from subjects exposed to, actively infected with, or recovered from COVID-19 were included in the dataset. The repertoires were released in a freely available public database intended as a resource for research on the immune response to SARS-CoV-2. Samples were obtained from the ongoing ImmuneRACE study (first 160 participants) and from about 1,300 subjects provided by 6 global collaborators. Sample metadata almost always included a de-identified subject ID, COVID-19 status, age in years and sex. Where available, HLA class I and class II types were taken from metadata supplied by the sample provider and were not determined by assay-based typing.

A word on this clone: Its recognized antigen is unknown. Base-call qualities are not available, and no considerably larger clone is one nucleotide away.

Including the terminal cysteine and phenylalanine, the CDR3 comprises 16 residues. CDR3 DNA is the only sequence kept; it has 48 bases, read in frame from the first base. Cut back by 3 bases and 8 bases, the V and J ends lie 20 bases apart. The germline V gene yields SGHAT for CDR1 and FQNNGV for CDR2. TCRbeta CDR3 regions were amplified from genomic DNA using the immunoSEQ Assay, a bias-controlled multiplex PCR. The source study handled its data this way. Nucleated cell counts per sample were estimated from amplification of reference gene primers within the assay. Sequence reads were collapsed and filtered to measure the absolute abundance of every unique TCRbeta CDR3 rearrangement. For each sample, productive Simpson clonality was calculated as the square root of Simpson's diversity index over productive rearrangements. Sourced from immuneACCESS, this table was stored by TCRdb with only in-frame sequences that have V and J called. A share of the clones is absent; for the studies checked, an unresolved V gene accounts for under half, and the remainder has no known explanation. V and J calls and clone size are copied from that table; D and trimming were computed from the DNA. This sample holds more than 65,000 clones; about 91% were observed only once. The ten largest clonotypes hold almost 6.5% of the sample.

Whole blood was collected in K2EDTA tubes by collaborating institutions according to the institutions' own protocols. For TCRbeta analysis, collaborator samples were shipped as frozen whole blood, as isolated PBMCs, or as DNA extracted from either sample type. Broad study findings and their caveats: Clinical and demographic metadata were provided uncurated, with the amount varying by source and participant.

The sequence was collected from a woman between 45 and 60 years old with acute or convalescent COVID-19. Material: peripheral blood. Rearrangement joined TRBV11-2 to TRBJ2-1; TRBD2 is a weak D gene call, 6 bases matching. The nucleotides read TGTGCCAGCAGCTTGTGGGCCGAGGGACTTGCTCATGAGCAGTTCTTC. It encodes CASSLWAEGLAHEQFF.